The next 20 T cell receptor beta chains were all read from a single sample in a study of T cells in Graves' hyperthyroidism and ophthalmopathy. Amplification targeted TCR beta CDR3 regions from RNA transcripts. Primed by the HTBI set, a first-round RT-PCR was run on the TCR CDR3. TCRdb called the multiplex PCR reads again in MiXCR, with one record for every CDR3 protein. The sample holds roughly 840,000 distinct CDR3 sequences; 38% are singletons and the top ten take over 8%. The material sequenced was blood. The source is a man aged 18 to 29 with Graves' hyperthyroidism.

A note on this clonotype: A much larger clone differs by one base, so this may be a read error. The chain joins TRBV15 to TRBJ2-5; 11 nucleotides align to TRBD2. The V gene's germline CDR1 is LNHNV and CDR2 YYDKDF (reference sequence). V was clipped by 7 bases and J by 5 bases; unmatched bases: 3. The CDR3 totals 13 residues. The CDR3 DNA follows: TGTGCCACCACTAGCGGGGGGAAGGAGACCCAGTACTTC. As protein: CATTSGGKETQYF.

The chain uses TRBV7-9 and TRBJ1-2, with unresolved D. This CDR3 is 14 amino acids long. V shed 7 bases and J shed 8 bases, with 20 bases lying between them. In germline, CDR1 is SEHNR, CDR2 FQNEAQ (reference sequence). The CDR3 nucleotides are TGTGCCAGCATCCAACCGGAGGGAATTAGGGGCTACACCTTC. Amino acids: CASIQPEGIRGYTF. The full variable domain, completed using reference TRBV7-9 and TRBJ1-2, is DTGVSQNPRHKITKRGQNVTFRCDPISEHNRLYWYRQTLGQGPEFLTYFQNEAQLEKSRLLSDRFSAERPKGSFSTLEIQRTEQGDSAMYLCASIQPEGIRGYTFGSGTRLTVV.

This clonotype has just a few counts. The chain has TRBV11-3 and TRBJ1-1; D ambiguous. Germline assignment: CDR1 SGHNT and CDR2 YENEEA. The CDR3 sequence is 15 residues long. V was trimmed by 0 bases and J by 1 base, leaving 9 bases between them. The CDR3 coding sequence is TGTGCCAGCAGCTTAGATCGCCGGAGGAACACTGAAGCTTTCTTT. Translation gives CASSLDRRRNTEAFF.

The table lists this clonotype with a few counts. This rearrangement joins TRBV7-9 to TRBJ1-1; unclear D gene. Germline CDR1 SEHNR, CDR2 FQNEAQ (reference sequence). Trimming stripped 6 bases from V and 1 base from J, with 21 bases between. The CDR3 has 17 residues. The CDR3 sequence is CASRTAPRQPQNTEAFF. CDR3 nucleotide sequence: TGTGCCAGCAGAACGGCCCCCCGGCAGCCCCAGAACACTGAAGCTTTCTTT.

This clonotype was seen ten or more times. V and J are TRBV2 and TRBJ1-2; D is ambiguous. CDR3 length: 11 residues. Looked up from germline, CDR1 is SNHLY and CDR2 is FYNNEI. V shed 7 bases and J shed 8 bases, with 11 bases lying between them. The CDR3, as DNA: TGTGCCAGCACCTACAGCACAGGCTACACCTTC. This codes for CASTYSTGYTF.

This clonotype was observed a handful of times. This chain uses TRBV5-1 with TRBJ1-1; D remains ambiguous. CDR1 and CDR2 (germline): SGHRS, YFSETQ. The V gene lost 4 bases and the J gene lost 4 bases, with 8 bases spanning the gap. The CDR3 totals 12 residues. The CDR3 nucleotides are TGCGCCAGCAGCGTCCCTGGCACTGAAGCTTTCTTT. Its translation is CASSVPGTEAFF.

This clonotype appeared once. This chain joins TRBV20-1 and TRBJ1-1; D unclear. V was cut by 3 bases and J by 4 bases, with 9 bases left in between. The germline CDR1 and CDR2 sequences are DFQATT and SNEGSKA (reference sequence). The CDR3 is 12 residues long. This CDR3 is CSARVVSTEAFF. In nucleotides, the CDR3 is TGCAGTGCTAGGGTTGTGAGCACTGAAGCTTTCTTT.

Comment on this clonotype: A much bigger clone sits one base away, suggesting this may be a read error. The chain is built from TRBV20-1 and TRBJ2-7; D not resolved. The germline CDR1 and CDR2 sequences are DFQATT and SNEGSKA (reference sequence). V dropped 5 bases and J dropped 6 bases, with 20 bases sitting between them. This CDR3 contains 14 residues. The CDR3 coding sequence is TGCAGTGCTCCGGACGGAAGGATTCCCTGCGAGCAGTACTTC. It translates to CSAPDGRIPCEQYF.

This clonotype was seen at least ten times. J is TRBJ2-7 and V is TRBV10-3; D assignment may be TRBD1 or TRBD2 (5 bases each). Trimming took off 11 bases at V and 2 bases at J, with 13 bases between the two ends. Germline V gives CDR1 ENHRY, CDR2 SYGVKD. The CDR3 spans 12 residues. The CDR3 here is CAVRDGAYEQYF. The CDR3 DNA reads as TGTGCCGTCCGGGACGGGGCCTACGAGCAGTACTTC.

This clonotype has only a few counts. The chain carries TRBV12-3 or TRBV12-4 and TRBJ2-7, with 7 bases aligning to TRBD1. The CDR3 spans 12 residues. With 3 bases clipped from V and 5 bases from J, the junction kept 1 base outside the gene matches. CDR3 bases: TGTGCCAGCAGTTTTAGGGGGCACGAGCAGTACTTC. This encodes CASSFRGHEQYF.

This chain uses TRBV2 with TRBJ2-3; 11 bases line up with TRBD2. The CDR3 is 15 amino acids. V lost 6 bases, J lost 6 bases, and 8 bases stayed unmatched. Germline assignment: CDR1 SNHLY and CDR2 FYNNEI. CDR3 coding DNA: TGTGCCAGCAGCGCACTAGCGGGGGTTCCCGATACGCAGTATTTT. This codes for CASSALAGVPDTQYF.

The chain couples TRBV27 to TRBJ2-5, with D tentatively TRBD1 or TRBD2 (6 bases each). V was clipped by 4 bases and J by 5 bases, with 14 bases between them. This CDR3 has 14 amino acids. Germline loops: CDR1 MNHEY, CDR2 SMNVEV (reference sequence). The CDR3 loop is CASSWGAAGETQYF. The CDR3, as DNA: TGTGCCAGCAGTTGGGGGGCGGCCGGGGAGACCCAGTACTTC.

The CDR3 sequence: CASSLKGLANTGELFF. The CDR3 nucleotides are TGTGCCAGCAGTTTGAAGGGACTCGCGAACACCGGGGAGCTGTTTTTT. The rearrangement joins TRBV2 to TRBJ2-2; D may be TRBD2 (6 bases). The CDR3 has 16 amino acids. Per the germline V gene, CDR1 is SNHLY and CDR2 is FYNNEI. V was clipped by 5 bases and J by 0 bases, with 13 bases between them.

J is TRBJ1-1 and V is TRBV13; D is perhaps TRBD1 (6 bases). This CDR3 is built from 14 residues. Germline CDR1 is PRHDT and CDR2 is FYEKMQ (reference sequence). Trimming took 3 bases from V and 1 from J, leaving 9 bases between them. CDR3 residues: CASSFQGKNTEAFF. CDR3 coding DNA: TGTGCCAGCAGCTTTCAGGGGAAGAACACTGAAGCTTTCTTT.

This clonotype was recorded a few times. Given a much more abundant clone one base away, this may be a read error. V and J are TRBV15 and TRBJ2-5; D is unclear. CDR1 is LNHNV, CDR2 YYDKDF, per germline (reference sequence). This CDR3 is built from 12 residues. Trimming removed 0 bases at V and 5 bases at J, with 4 bases between. The CDR3 sequence: CATSRDFETQYF. DNA of the CDR3: TGTGCCACCAGCAGAGATTTCGAGACCCAGTACTTC.

DNA of the CDR3: TGTGCCAGCAGCCCGGGAGACAGGGCCGACGAGCAGTACTTC. This sequence encodes CASSPGDRADEQYF. V is TRBV7-9 and J is TRBJ2-7; D may be TRBD1 (7 bases). Trimming took 5 bases from V and 5 from J, leaving 16 bases between them. The CDR3 is made up of 14 amino acids. CDR1 is SEHNR and CDR2 is FQNEAQ in the germline V gene (reference sequence).

Only a few counts were recorded for this clonotype. This chain connects TRBV5-1 to TRBJ1-6; D is unresolved. Germline CDR1 SGHRS, CDR2 YFSETQ. This CDR3 comprises 14 residues. Trimming stripped 2 bases from V and 6 bases from J, with 9 bases between. The CDR3 DNA follows: TGCGCCAGCAGCTTCGAGGGCGGTAATTCACCCCTCCACTTT. Its translation: CASSFEGGNSPLHF.

This chain joins TRBV6-2 or TRBV6-3 and TRBJ2-7, with 9 bases that match TRBD1. Germline CDR1 and CDR2: MNHEY and SVGEGT. Unmatched junction bases numbered 8, after V lost 11 bases and J lost 3 bases. The CDR3 runs 13 residues. The CDR3 DNA is TGTGCCGGCACCTTGACAGGGGGCTACGAGCAGTACTTC. This encodes CAGTLTGGYEQYF.

The chain carries TRBV2 and TRBJ2-5; D call uncertain. The CDR3 runs 14 residues. The V end was cut by 6 bases, the J end by 0 bases, with 11 bases between. CDR1 and CDR2 from the germline V gene are SNHLY and FYNNEI. The CDR3 reads CASSLLPNQETQYF. CDR3 sequence (DNA): TGTGCCAGCAGCTTGTTACCAAACCAAGAGACCCAGTACTTC.

There are a few counts of this clonotype. CDR3 amino acids: CSARGPGSDTIYF. The CDR3 nucleotides read TGCAGTGCTAGGGGGCCGGGGTCGGACACCATATATTTT. This chain connects TRBV20-1 to TRBJ1-3, with D possibly being TRBD1 (5 bases). Trimming shortened V by 3 bases and J by 8 bases, and 14 bases separated the two germline ends. The germline V gene encodes CDR1 DFQATT and CDR2 SNEGSKA (reference sequence). The CDR3 is made up of 13 amino acids.